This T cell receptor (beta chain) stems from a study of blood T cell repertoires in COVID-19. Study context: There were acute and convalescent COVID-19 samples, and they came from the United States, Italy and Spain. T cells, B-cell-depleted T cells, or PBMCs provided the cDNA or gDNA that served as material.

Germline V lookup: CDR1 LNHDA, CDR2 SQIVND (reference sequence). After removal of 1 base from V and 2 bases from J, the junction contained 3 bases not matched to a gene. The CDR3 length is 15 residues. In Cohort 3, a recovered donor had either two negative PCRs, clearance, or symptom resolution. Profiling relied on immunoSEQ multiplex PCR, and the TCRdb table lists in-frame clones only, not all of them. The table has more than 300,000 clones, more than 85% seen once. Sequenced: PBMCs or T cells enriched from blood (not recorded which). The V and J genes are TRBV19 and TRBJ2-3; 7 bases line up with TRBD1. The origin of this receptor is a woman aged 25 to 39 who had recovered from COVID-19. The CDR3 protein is CASSIVTGDTDTQYF. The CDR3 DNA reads TGTGCCAGTAGTATAGTCACAGGGGACACAGATACGCAGTATTTT.